A selection of T cell receptor beta chains follows, all from one sample in a study of Graves' ophthalmopathy and Graves' hyperthyroidism. TCRdb re-derived calls from the multiplex PCR reads in MiXCR, one entry per CDR3 protein. There are about 1.1 million distinct CDR3 sequences in the sample; less than 45% occur only once, and around 10% lies in the top ten. The sequencing sample was made of peripheral blood or thyroid tissue (not recorded which). The source of these receptors is an adult man with Graves' hyperthyroidism. CDR3s include the opening cysteine and the closing phenylalanine or tryptophan. D genes are given only for firm matches. Where a row states a size, it is once, few, many or the class of an expanded clone; other rows omit it.

cdr3_aa cdr3_nt j_call d_call clone_size v_call
CASYGGGPNYGYTF TGTGCCAGCTATGGGGGGGGCCCGAACTATGGCTACACCTTC TRBJ1-2 - many TRBV2
CASSPGGDLNTEAFF TGTGCCAGCAGCCCGGGGGGCGACCTGAACACTGAAGCTTTCTTT TRBJ1-1 - many TRBV7-9
CASSPTRDRLQETQYF TGTGCCAGCAGCCCTACCCGGGACAGATTACAAGAGACCCAGTACTTC TRBJ2-5 TRBD1 many TRBV2
CASSYGGGREQYF TGTGCCAGCAGTTATGGGGGGGGGCGCGAGCAGTACTTC TRBJ2-7 - - TRBV6-5
CASSTSALTGGYEQYF TGCGCCAGCAGCACCAGTGCGCTTACAGGGGGCTACGAGCAGTACTTC TRBJ2-7 TRBD1 few TRBV5-1
CATAGEGYTF TGTGCCACCGCGGGGGAAGGCTACACCTTC TRBJ1-2 - - TRBV12-3/TRBV12-4
CAISPTSGSYKQYF TGTGCCATCAGTCCCACTAGCGGGAGTTACAAGCAGTACTTC TRBJ2-7 TRBD2 - TRBV10-3
CASSVDSYNEQFF TGTGCCAGCAGCGTAGACAGCTACAATGAGCAGTTCTTC TRBJ2-1 - - TRBV9
CASRASGSGGGQYF TGTGCCAGCAGGGCCTCGGGTAGCGGAGGGGGGCAGTACTTC TRBJ2-7 - many TRBV7-6
CASSAGDRVWNTEAFF TGTGCCAGCAGTGCCGGGGACAGGGTTTGGAACACTGAAGCTTTCTTT TRBJ1-1 TRBD1 many TRBV25-1
CASSYSPGTGANVLTF TGTGCCAGCAGTTACTCTCCGGGGACTGGGGCCAACGTCCTGACTTTC TRBJ2-6 - - TRBV6-5
CATVQGSGYTF TGTGCCACCGTACAGGGAAGTGGCTACACCTTC TRBJ1-2 - many TRBV7-8
CAWSGFGYTF TGTGCCTGGAGTGGGTTTGGCTACACCTTC TRBJ1-2 - many TRBV30